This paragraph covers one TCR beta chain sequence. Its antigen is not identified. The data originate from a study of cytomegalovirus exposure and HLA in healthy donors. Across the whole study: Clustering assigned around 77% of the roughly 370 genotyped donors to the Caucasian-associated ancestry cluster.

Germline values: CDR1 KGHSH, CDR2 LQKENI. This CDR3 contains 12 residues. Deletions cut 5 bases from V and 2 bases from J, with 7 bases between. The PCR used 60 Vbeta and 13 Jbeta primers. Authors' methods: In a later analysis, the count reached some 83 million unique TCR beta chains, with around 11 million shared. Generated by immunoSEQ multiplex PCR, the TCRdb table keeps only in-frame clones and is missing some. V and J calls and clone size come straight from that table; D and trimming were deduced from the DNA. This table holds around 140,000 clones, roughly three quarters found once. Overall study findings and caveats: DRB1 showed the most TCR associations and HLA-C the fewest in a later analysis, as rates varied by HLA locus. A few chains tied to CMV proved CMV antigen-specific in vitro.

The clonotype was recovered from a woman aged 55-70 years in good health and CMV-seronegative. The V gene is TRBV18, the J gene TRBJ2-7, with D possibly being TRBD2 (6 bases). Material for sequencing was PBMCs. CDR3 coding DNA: TGTGCCAGCTCAGGCGGGACCTACGAGCAGTACTTC. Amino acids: CASSGGTYEQYF.